A selection of T cell receptor beta chains follows, all from one sample in a study of cytomegalovirus exposure and HLA in healthy donors. The table came from immunoSEQ multiplex PCR; TCRdb's copy has only in-frame clones and leaves some out. The sample holds roughly 100,000 clones; over 60% are singletons and the top ten take under 6%. The sample consisted of PBMCs. The receptors derive from a boy younger than 18 in good health and CMV-seropositive. CDR3s include the opening cysteine and the closing phenylalanine or tryptophan. The D gene is left open where the match is weak. Not all rows give a size; the values are once, few, many and, for expanded clones, a class.

. | TRBJ1-5 | . | TRBV29-1 | TGCAGCGTTGGCGGCAGGGGAGATCAGCCCCAGCATTTT | CSVGGRGDQPQHF
. | TRBJ1-1 | . | TRBV7-6 | TGTGCCAGCAGCTTAGGGGGCTCTCGAACTGAAGCTTTCTTT | CASSLGGSRTEAFF
. | TRBJ2-2 | few | TRBV4-2 | TGTGCCAGCAGCCAAGATATTCGGGGTACCGGGGAGCTGTTTTTT | CASSQDIRGTGELFF
. | TRBJ1-1 | . | TRBV4-3 | TGCGCCAGCAGCCAACAATTGAACACTGAAGCTTTCTTT | CASSQQLNTEAFF
TRBD2 | TRBJ2-7 | . | TRBV7-2 | TGTGCCAGCAGCCCCGGACTAGCGGGAGGCGAGCAGTACTTC | CASSPGLAGGEQYF
. | TRBJ2-5 | . | TRBV19 | TGTGCCAGTAGTATAGCCGCTCAGCAAGAGACCCAGTACTTC | CASSIAAQQETQYF
. | TRBJ1-1 | . | TRBV5-1 | TGCGCCAGCAGCTTTTCGGGGAACACTGAAGCTTTCTTT | CASSFSGNTEAFF
. | TRBJ1-1 | . | TRBV19 | TGTGCCAGTAGTCCTCTTCAGGCGGGAACTGAAGCTTTCTTT | CASSPLQAGTEAFF
. | TRBJ2-1 | . | TRBV19 | TGTGCCATTGCCCGGAGGGGAGGTGAGCAGTTCTTC | CAIARRGGEQFF
TRBD2 | TRBJ2-7 | . | TRBV18 | TGTGCCAGCTCACCACCTTCTCTAGCGGACTACGAGCAGTACTTC | CASSPPSLADYEQYF
. | TRBJ1-1 | . | TRBV9 | TGTGCCAGCAGCCCCATTCCGGGAGGGGGGGCTTTCTTT | CASSPIPGGGAFF
. | TRBJ1-2 | . | TRBV6-5 | TGTGCCAGCAGTTACGGGGGGTCTGGCTACACCTTC | CASSYGGSGYTF